What follows are 12 T cell receptor beta chains derived from one specimen sequenced in a study of tumor-infiltrating lymphocytes in primary liver carcinoma. Bulk tissue was left unsorted, and RNA and DNA were co-extracted from about 20-30 mg of it. TCR beta cDNA was made from 500 ng total RNA with a constant-region primer. Three nested multiplex PCR rounds, a slightly modified ARM-PCR method, built the TCR beta libraries. The two initial PCR rounds, roughly 9 cycles each, used TRBV1-TRBV30 forward and C-beta reverse primers. TCRdb reprocessed the multiplex PCR reads via MiXCR and lists one record per CDR3 protein. Of 30,000 to 35,000 distinct CDR3 sequences in the sample, about three quarters were seen once. What was sequenced was liver tumor tissue from sampling region 5. Sample subset: tumor region T5, tumor centre. These receptors all stem from a middle-aged man with primary liver carcinoma and hepatitis B virus infection.

Comments on this clonotype: No conserved phenylalanine or tryptophan ends this CDR3, so it is likely a read error. This chain connects TRBV11-2 to TRBJ2-2; possible D gene TRBD2, 6 bases. With 6 bases removed from V and 9 bases from J, the gap between germline ends came to 17 bases. CDR1 is SGHAT, CDR2 FQNNGV, per germline. This CDR3 has 14 residues. The CDR3 nucleotides read TGTGCCAGCAGTCCGGACTATTGGGCCAGGGAGCTGTTTTCT. Amino acids: CASSPDYWARELFS.

For this clonotype: The junction differs from germline at one of its ends, possibly a read error. This chain uses TRBV25-1 with TRBJ1-1, with a weak D call TRBD1 (5 bases). CDR1 is MGHDK, CDR2 SYGVNS, per germline. The CDR3 is 13 residues long. Here the CDR3 DNA reads TGTGCCAGCAGGGGACCCTTGAACACTGAAGCTCTCTTT. It yields the protein CASRGPLNTEALF.

Of note for this clonotype: The junction does not match germline at one end; this may be a read error. This rearrangement joins TRBV6-5 to TRBJ1-6; 8 bases align to TRBD1. The V gene's germline CDR1 is MNHEY and CDR2 SVGAGI. The CDR3 length is 17 residues. CDR3 protein: CASSYWRTGTVGSPLRF. The CDR3 nucleotides read TGTGCCAGCAGTTACTGGAGGACAGGGACGGTTGGCTCACCCCTCCGCTTT.

The V and J genes are TRBV19 and TRBJ2-5; D remains ambiguous. CDR3 length equals 11 residues. Trimming left V 7 bases short and J 4 bases short, with 7 bases between. Germline V gene lookup returns CDR1 LNHDA and CDR2 SQIVND (reference sequence). The CDR3 here is CASTFGETQYF. In DNA, the CDR3 is TGTGCCAGTACCTTCGGAGAGACCCAGTACTTC.

This clonotype appeared a single time. The junction shows a germline mismatch at one end, possibly a read error. J is TRBJ2-2 and V is TRBV12-3 or TRBV12-4; D is possibly TRBD2 (6 bases). This CDR3 comprises 12 residues. The CDR3, as DNA: TGTGCCAGCAGCCCCACTGACGGGGGGCTGTTTTTT. Amino acids: CASSPTDGGLFF.

Comment on this clonotype: The germline gene is not matched at one end of the junction; a read error may be the cause. The J gene is TRBJ2-5, the V gene TRBV12-3 or TRBV12-4, with a weak D call TRBD2 (6 bases). The CDR3 length is 13 residues. CDR3 amino acids: CASGLTVGGTLYF. CDR3 DNA sequence: TGTGCTAGCGGTTTAACGGTTGGGGGGACCCTGTACTTC.

The CDR3 sequence is CATLSPRWGNQPQHF. Written as DNA, the CDR3 is TGTGCCACTCTATCGCCCCGTTGGGGCAATCAGCCCCAGCATTTT. This chain joins TRBV19 and TRBJ1-5; D ambiguous. V lost 10 bases, J lost 2 bases, and 18 bases lay in between. This CDR3 has 15 amino acids. Germline values: CDR1 LNHDA, CDR2 SQIVND (reference sequence).

This clonotype was observed a handful of times. The rearrangement uses TRBV11-1 and TRBJ2-2, with a tentative D call TRBD1 (5 bases). Germline CDR1 reads SGHAT; CDR2 reads FQDESV (reference sequence). The V gene lost 7 bases and the J gene lost 5 bases, with 14 bases spanning the gap. The CDR3 runs 14 residues. The chain's CDR3 is CASNSIGVTGELFF. CDR3 bases: TGTGCCAGCAACTCTATAGGGGTTACCGGGGAGCTGTTTTTT.

This clonotype came up many times. This chain connects TRBV5-1 to TRBJ2-1, with 11 bases lining up with TRBD1. The CDR3 has 14 residues. V lost 4 bases to trimming and J lost 9 bases; unmatched junction nucleotides: 6. CDR1 is SGHRS, CDR2 YFSETQ, per germline. In DNA form, the CDR3 reads TGCGCCAGCAGCCCCGGACAGGGGGCTAGTGAGCAGTTCTTC. Amino acid sequence: CASSPGQGASEQFF.

The V and J genes are TRBV5-1 and TRBJ2-1, with 7 bases identical to TRBD1. In germline, CDR1 is SGHRS, CDR2 YFSETQ. Trimming took 6 bases from V and 2 from J; bases not matched to a gene: 11. CDR3 length: 16 residues. The CDR3, as DNA: TGCGCCAGCAACACATCCGGGACAGACCCCTACAATGAGCAGTTCTTC. Protein product: CASNTSGTDPYNEQFF.

The chain uses TRBV7-8 and TRBJ2-2; tentative D call: TRBD2 (5 bases). CDR1 and CDR2 from the germline V gene are SGHVS and FQNEAQ. Trimming cost V 3 bases and J 5 bases, with 16 bases left between them. The CDR3 consists of 16 residues. The CDR3 reads CASSFMGVLKTGELFF. CDR3 bases: TGTGCCAGCAGCTTTATGGGAGTCTTGAAGACCGGGGAGCTGTTTTTT.

Turning to this clonotype: Compared with germline, one end of the junction differs, possibly owing to a read error. The gene calls are TRBV12-5 and TRBJ2-3; 11 nucleotides match TRBD2. Per the germline V gene, CDR1 is LGHNT and CDR2 is FRNRAP. This CDR3 region has 19 residues. The CDR3 is CASGLCMTLAGGSQGTQYF. The CDR3 DNA reads TGTGCTAGCGGTTTGTGTATGACTTTAGCGGGAGGGTCACAAGGAACGCAGTATTTT.